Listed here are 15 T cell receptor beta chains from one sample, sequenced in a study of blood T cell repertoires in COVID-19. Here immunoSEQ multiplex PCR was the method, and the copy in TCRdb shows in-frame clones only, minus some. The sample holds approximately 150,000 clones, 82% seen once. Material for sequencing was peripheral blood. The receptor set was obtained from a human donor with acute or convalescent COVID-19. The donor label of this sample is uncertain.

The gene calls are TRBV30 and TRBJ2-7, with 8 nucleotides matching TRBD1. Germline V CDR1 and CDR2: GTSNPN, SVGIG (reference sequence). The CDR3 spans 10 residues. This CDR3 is CYRGSYEQYF. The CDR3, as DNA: TGTTACAGGGGGTCCTACGAGCAGTACTTC.

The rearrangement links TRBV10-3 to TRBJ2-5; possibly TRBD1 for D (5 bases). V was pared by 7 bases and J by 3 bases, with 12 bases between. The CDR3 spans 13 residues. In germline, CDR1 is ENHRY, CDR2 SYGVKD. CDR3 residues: CAIKPGLEETQYF. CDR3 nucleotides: TGTGCCATCAAGCCAGGGTTGGAAGAGACCCAGTACTTC.

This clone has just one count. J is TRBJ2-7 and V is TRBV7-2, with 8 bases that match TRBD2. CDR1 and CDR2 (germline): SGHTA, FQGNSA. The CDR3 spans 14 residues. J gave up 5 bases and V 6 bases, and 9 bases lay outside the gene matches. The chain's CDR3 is CASSGTRRINEQYF. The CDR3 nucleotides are TGTGCCAGCAGTGGGACTAGACGTATCAACGAGCAGTACTTC. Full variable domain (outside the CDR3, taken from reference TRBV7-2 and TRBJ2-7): GAGVSQSPSNKVTEKGKDVELRCDPISGHTALYWYRQSLGQGLEFLIYFQGNSAPDKSGLPSDRFSAERTGGSVSTLTIQRTQQEDSAVYLCASSGTRRINEQYFGPGTRLTVT.

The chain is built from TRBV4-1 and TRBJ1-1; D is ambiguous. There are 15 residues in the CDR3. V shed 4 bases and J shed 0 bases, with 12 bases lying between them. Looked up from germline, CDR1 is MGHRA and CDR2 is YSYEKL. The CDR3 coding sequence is TGCGCCAGCAGCCGTGACTACAGTTTGAACACTGAAGCTTTCTTT. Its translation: CASSRDYSLNTEAFF.

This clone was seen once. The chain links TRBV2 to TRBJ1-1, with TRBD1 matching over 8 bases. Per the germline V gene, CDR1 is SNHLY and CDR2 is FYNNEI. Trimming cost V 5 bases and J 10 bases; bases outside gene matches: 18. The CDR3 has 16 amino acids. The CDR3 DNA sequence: TGTGCCAGCAGTATACCCGTACCAGGGGGCCGAAAGGGAGCTTTCTTT. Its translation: CASSIPVPGGRKGAFF.

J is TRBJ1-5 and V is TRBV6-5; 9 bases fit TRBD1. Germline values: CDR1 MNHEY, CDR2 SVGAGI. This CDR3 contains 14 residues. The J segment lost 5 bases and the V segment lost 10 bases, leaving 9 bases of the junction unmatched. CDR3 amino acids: CATARTGVDQPQHF. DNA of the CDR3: TGTGCCACAGCGCGGACAGGGGTAGATCAGCCCCAGCATTTT.

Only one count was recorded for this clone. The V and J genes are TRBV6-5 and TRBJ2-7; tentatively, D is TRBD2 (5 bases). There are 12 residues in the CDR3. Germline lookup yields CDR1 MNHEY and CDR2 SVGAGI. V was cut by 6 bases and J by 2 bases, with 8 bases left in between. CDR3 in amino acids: CASRGGTYEQYF. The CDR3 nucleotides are TGTGCCAGCAGAGGAGGTACCTACGAGCAGTACTTC.

The CDR3 region is CATSRDVGIRGSTYEQYF. The CDR3 region has the DNA TGTGCCACCAGCAGAGATGTGGGAATAAGGGGGAGTACCTACGAGCAGTACTTC. The chain joins TRBV15 to TRBJ2-7, with D maybe TRBD1 (6 bases). Germline V gene data show CDR1 as LNHNV and CDR2 as YYDKDF (reference sequence). The V end was cut by 0 bases, the J end by 2 bases, with 20 bases between. The length of the CDR3 is 18 residues.

CDR3 sequence: CASSHDDRNKQYF. The CDR3 DNA follows: TGTGCCAGCAGCCATGACGACAGGAATAAGCAGTACTTC. This chain links TRBV3-1 (or the pseudogene TRBV3-2) with TRBJ2-7; D might be TRBD1 (6 bases). Germline V CDR1 and CDR2: LGHDT, YNNKEL (reference sequence). V dropped 3 bases and J dropped 8 bases, with 14 bases sitting between them. The length of the CDR3 is 13 residues.

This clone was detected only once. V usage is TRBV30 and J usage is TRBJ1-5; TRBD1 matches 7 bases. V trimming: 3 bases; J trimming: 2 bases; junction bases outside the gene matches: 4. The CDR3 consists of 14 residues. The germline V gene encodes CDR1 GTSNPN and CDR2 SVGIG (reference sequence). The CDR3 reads CAWSRGQGNQPQHF. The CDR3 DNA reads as TGTGCCTGGAGCCGCGGACAGGGCAATCAGCCCCAGCATTTT.

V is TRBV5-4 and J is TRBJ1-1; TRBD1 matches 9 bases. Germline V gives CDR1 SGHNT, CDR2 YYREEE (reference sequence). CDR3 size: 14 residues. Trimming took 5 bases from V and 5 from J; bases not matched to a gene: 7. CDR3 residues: CASRQTGGQTEAFF. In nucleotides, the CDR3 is TGTGCCAGCAGGCAGACAGGGGGGCAAACTGAAGCTTTCTTT.

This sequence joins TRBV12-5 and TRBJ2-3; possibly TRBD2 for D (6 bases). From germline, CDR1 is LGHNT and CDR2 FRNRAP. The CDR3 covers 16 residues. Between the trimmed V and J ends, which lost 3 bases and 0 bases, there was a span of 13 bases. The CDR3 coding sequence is TGTGCTAGTGGTTTACGGGGGATGGGGAGCACAGATACGCAGTATTTT. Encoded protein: CASGLRGMGSTDTQYF.

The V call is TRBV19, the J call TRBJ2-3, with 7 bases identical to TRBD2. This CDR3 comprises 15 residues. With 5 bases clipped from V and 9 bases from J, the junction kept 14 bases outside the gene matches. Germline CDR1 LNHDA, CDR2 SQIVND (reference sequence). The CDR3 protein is CASSPQDWGGVTQYF. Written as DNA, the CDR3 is TGTGCCAGTAGTCCCCAAGACTGGGGAGGGGTGACGCAGTATTTT.

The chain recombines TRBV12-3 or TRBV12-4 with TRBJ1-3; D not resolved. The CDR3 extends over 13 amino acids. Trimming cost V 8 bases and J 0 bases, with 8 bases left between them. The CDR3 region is CASPWSSGNTIYF. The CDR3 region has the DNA TGTGCCAGCCCATGGAGCTCTGGAAACACCATATATTTT.

The CDR3 nucleotides are TGTGCCAGCAGCTTAAGCGGGGTAGAAGAGACCCAGTACTTC. Encoded protein: CASSLSGVEETQYF. V and J are TRBV7-7 and TRBJ2-5, with 7 nucleotides matching TRBD2. The ends lost 2 bases at V and 3 bases at J; junction bases unmatched: 3. Germline-derived CDR1 and CDR2 are SSHAT and FNYEAQ (reference sequence). The CDR3 spans 14 residues.